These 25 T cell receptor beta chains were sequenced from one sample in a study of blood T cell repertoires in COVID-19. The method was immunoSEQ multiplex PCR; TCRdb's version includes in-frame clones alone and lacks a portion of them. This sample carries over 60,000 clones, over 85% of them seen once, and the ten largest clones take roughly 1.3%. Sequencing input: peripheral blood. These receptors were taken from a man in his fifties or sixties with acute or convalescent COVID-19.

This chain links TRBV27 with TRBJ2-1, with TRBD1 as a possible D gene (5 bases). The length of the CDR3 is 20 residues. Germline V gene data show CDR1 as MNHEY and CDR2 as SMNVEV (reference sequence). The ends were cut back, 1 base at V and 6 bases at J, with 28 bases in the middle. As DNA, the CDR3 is TGTGCCAGCAGTTTATTTACCCCAACACAGGCACTCACCCCGACCAATGAGCAGTTCTTC. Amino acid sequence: CASSLFTPTQALTPTNEQFF.

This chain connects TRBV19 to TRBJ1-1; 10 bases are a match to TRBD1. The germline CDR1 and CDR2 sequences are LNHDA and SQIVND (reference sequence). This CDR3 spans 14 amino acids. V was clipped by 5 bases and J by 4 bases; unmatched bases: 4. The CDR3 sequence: CASSRWDRGTEAFF. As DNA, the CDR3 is TGTGCCAGTAGTCGGTGGGACAGGGGCACTGAAGCTTTCTTT.

The CDR3 sequence: CASSVSGSSGNTIYF. The CDR3 DNA reads TGTGCCAGCAGCGTCAGCGGGAGCTCTGGAAACACCATATATTTT. The V call is TRBV9, the J call TRBJ1-3; D not certain. V shed 2 bases and J shed 0 bases, with 9 bases lying between them. This CDR3 has 15 residues. Looked up from germline, CDR1 is SGDLS and CDR2 is YYNGEE.

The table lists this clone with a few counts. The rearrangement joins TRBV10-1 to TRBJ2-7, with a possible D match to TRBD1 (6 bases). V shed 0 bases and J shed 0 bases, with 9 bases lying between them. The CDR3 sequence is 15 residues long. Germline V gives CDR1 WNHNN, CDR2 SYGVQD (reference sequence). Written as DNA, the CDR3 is TGCGCCAGCAGTGAGTCGCTGGACAGCTCCTACGAGCAGTACTTC. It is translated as CASSESLDSSYEQYF.

The DNA of the CDR3 is TGTGCCAGCAGTGATATACCCGGACAAGGGTTGGATGAGCAGTTCTTC. Amino acids: CASSDIPGQGLDEQFF. The chain employs TRBV2 and TRBJ2-1; D may be TRBD1 (5 bases). The CDR3 has 16 amino acids. The germline V gene encodes CDR1 SNHLY and CDR2 FYNNEI. V gave up 3 bases and J gave up 8 bases, with 20 bases separating them.

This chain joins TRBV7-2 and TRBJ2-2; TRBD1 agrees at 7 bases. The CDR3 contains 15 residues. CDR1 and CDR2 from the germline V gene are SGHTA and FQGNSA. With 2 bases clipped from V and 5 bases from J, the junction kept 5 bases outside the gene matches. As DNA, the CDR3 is TGTGCCAGCAGCTTATACAGGGGTACGACCGGGGAGCTGTTTTTT. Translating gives CASSLYRGTTGELFF.

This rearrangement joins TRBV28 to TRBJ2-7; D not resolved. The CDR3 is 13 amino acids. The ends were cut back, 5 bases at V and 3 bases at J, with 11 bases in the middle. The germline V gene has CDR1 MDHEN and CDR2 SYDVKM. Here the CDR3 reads CASSTITVYEQYF. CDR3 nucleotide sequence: TGTGCCAGCAGTACCATCACGGTCTACGAGCAGTACTTC.

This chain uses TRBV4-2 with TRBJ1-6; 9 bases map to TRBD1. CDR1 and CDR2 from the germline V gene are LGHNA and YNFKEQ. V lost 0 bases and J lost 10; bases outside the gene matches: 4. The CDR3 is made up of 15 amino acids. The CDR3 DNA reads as TGTGCCAGCAGCCAAGATCCGGGACAGGGATCACCCCTCCACTTT. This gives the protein CASSQDPGQGSPLHF.

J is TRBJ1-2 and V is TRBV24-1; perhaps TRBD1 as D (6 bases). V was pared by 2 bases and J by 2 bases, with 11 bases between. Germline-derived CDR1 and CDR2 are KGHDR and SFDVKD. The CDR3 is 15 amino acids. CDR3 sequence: CATSDSDRLNYGYTF. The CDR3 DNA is TGTGCCACCAGTGATTCCGACAGGTTGAACTATGGCTACACCTTC.

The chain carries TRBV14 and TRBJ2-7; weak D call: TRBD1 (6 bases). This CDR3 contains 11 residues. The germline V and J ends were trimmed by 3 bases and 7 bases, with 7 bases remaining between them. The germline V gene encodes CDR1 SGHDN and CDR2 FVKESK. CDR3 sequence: CASSQRGEQYF. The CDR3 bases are TGTGCCAGCAGCCAGAGGGGGGAGCAGTACTTC.

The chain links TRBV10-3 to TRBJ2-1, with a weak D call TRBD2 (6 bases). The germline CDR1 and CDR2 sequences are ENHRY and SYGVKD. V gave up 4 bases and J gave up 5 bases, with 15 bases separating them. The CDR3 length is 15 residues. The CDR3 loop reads CAISGNGGAHNEQFF. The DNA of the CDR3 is TGTGCCATCAGTGGGAATGGCGGGGCCCACAATGAGCAGTTCTTC.

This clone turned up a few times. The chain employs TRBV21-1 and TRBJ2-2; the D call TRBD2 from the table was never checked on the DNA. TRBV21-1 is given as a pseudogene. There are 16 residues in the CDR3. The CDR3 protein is CASSKVGRNNTGELFF. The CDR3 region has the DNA TGTGCCAGCAGCAAAGTCGGGAGAAATAACACCGGGGAGCTGTTTTTT.

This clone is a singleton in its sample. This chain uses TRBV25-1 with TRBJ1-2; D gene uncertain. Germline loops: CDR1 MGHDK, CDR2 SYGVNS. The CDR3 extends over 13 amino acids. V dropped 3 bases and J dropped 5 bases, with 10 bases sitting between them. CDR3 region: CASSESSPYGYTF. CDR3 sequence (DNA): TGTGCCAGCAGTGAGAGCTCGCCGTATGGCTACACCTTC.

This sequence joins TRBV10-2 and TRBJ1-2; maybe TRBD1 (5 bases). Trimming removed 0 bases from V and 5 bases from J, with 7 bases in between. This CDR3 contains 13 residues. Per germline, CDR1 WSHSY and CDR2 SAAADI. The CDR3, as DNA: TGCGCCAGCAGTGAGTCACGGGGGTATGGCTACACCTTC. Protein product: CASSESRGYGYTF.

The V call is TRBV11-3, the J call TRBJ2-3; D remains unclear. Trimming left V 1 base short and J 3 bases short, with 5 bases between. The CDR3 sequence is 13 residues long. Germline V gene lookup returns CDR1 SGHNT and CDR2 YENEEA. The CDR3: CASSLVQTDTQYF. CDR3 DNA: TGTGCCAGCAGCTTAGTACAGACAGATACGCAGTATTTT.

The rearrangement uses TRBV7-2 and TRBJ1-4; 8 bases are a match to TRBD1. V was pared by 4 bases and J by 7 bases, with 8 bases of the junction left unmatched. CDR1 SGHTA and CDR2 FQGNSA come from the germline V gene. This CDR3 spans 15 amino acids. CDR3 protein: CASSSGQGRGEKLFF. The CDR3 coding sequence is TGTGCCAGCAGCTCCGGACAGGGAAGGGGTGAAAAACTGTTTTTT.

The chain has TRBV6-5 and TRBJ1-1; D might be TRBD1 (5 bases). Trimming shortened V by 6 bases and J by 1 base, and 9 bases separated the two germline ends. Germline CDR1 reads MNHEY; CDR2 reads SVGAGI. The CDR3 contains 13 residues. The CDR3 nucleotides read TGTGCCAGCAGGGGGCCCTCGAACACTGAAGCTTTCTTT. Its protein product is CASRGPSNTEAFF.

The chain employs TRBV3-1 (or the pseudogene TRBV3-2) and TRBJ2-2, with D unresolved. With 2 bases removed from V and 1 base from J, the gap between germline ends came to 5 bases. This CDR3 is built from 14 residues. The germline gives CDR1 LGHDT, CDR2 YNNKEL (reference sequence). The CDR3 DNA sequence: TGTGCCAGCAGCCAAAAACTGAACACCGGGGAGCTGTTTTTT. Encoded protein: CASSQKLNTGELFF.

Here the CDR3 reads CASSVGRALAGNTIYF. The CDR3 region has the DNA TGTGCCAGCAGCGTAGGGAGGGCCCTAGCTGGAAACACCATATATTTT. The chain recombines TRBV9 with TRBJ1-3; D uncertain. Looked up from germline, CDR1 is SGDLS and CDR2 is YYNGEE. Trimming stripped 0 bases from V and 2 bases from J, with 12 bases between. This CDR3 spans 16 amino acids.

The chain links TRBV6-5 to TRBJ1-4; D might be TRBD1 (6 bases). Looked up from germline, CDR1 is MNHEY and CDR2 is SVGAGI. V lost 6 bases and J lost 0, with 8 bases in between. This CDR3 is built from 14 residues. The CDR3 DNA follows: TGTGCCAGCAGGGACAGTGCAACTAATGAAAAACTGTTTTTT. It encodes CASRDSATNEKLFF.

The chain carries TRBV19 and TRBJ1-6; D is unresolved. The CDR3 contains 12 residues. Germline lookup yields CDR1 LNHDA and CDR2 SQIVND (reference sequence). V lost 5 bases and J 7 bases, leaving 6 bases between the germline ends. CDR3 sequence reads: CASSFQNSPLHF. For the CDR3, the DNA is TGTGCCAGTAGTTTCCAGAATTCACCCCTCCACTTT.

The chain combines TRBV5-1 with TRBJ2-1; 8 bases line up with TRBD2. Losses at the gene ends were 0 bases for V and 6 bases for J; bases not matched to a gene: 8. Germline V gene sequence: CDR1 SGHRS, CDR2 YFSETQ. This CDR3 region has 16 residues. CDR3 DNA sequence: TGCGCCAGCAGCTTGGGTTGGAGCGGGGGTACCAATGAGCAGTTCTTC. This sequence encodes CASSLGWSGGTNEQFF. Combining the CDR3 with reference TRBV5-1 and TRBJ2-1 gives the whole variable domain KAGVTQTPRYLIKTRGQQVTLSCSPISGHRSVSWYQQTPGQGLQFLFEYFSETQRNKGNFPGRFSGRQFSNSRSEMNVSTLELGDSALYLCASSLGWSGGTNEQFFGPGTRLTVL.

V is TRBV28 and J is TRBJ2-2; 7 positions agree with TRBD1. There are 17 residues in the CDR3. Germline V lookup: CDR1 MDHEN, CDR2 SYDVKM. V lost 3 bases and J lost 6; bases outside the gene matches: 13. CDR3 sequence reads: CASSLPRQGLGAGELFF. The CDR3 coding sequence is TGTGCCAGCAGTTTGCCCCGACAGGGTTTGGGCGCCGGGGAGCTGTTTTTT.

This CDR3 reads CASSLVRGSAEQFF. In DNA form, the CDR3 reads TGCGCCAGCAGCTTGGTGAGGGGGTCCGCTGAGCAGTTCTTC. The chain couples TRBV5-1 to TRBJ2-1; tentative D call: TRBD1 (6 bases). CDR1 and CDR2 (germline): SGHRS, YFSETQ. CDR3 length: 14 amino acids. Trimming took 0 bases from V and 9 from J, leaving 13 bases between them. Drawing the rest from reference TRBV5-1 and TRBJ2-1, the complete variable domain is KAGVTQTPRYLIKTRGQQVTLSCSPISGHRSVSWYQQTPGQGLQFLFEYFSETQRNKGNFPGRFSGRQFSNSRSEMNVSTLELGDSALYLCASSLVRGSAEQFFGPGTRLTVL.

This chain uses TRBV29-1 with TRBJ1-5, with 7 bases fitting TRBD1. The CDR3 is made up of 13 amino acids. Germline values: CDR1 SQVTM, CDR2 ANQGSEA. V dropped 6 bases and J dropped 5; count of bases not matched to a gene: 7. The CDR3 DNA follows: TGCAGCGTGAGGACAGGCCTGGATCAGCCCCAGCATTTT. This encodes CSVRTGLDQPQHF.